The 30 T cell receptor beta chains listed next were all sequenced from one sample in a study of blood T cell repertoires in COVID-19. Data came from immunoSEQ multiplex PCR; TCRdb stores just in-frame clones and leaves some out. Here the sample spans approximately 100,000 clones, 60% to 80% being singletons. Sequenced: peripheral blood. These receptors came from a human donor with acute or convalescent COVID-19. The donor label of this sample is uncertain.

This clone was seen a handful of times. This chain uses TRBV28 with TRBJ1-2; TRBD1 matches at 8 bases. This CDR3 has 14 amino acids. The junction had 7 bases not matched to a gene; V was cut back by 2 bases and J by 8 bases. Germline lookup yields CDR1 MDHEN and CDR2 SYDVKM. CDR3 nucleotides: TGTGCCAGCAGTTTACCGGCAGGGGGCTTAGGCTACACCTTC. Protein product: CASSLPAGGLGYTF.

The chain uses TRBV29-1 and TRBJ2-7; D is uncertain. The V gene's germline CDR1 is SQVTM and CDR2 ANQGSEA. V was pared by 0 bases and J by 3 bases, with 6 bases between. The CDR3 has 12 residues. CDR3: CSVEDEYYEQYF. The DNA of the CDR3 is TGCAGCGTTGAAGATGAGTACTACGAGCAGTACTTC.

The rearrangement uses TRBV5-1 and TRBJ1-1; 9 nucleotides align to TRBD1. The junction had 4 bases not matched to a gene; V was cut back by 2 bases and J by 5 bases. Germline V gene sequence: CDR1 SGHRS, CDR2 YFSETQ. This CDR3 has 14 amino acids. The CDR3 DNA reads as TGCGCCAGCAGCTTACAGGGGGCGCGGACTGAAGCTTTCTTT. Amino acids: CASSLQGARTEAFF.

This clone was seen more than once but under ten times. The chain links TRBV5-1 to TRBJ2-3; tentatively, D is TRBD2 (6 bases). V was cut by 0 bases and J by 2 bases, with 10 bases left in between. Per germline, CDR1 SGHRS and CDR2 YFSETQ. The CDR3 has 15 residues. The CDR3 DNA is TGCGCCAGCAGCTTGGTCGGGGGTTACACAGATACGCAGTATTTT. This gives the protein CASSLVGGYTDTQYF.

V gene TRBV5-1 combines with J gene TRBJ1-1; D possibly corresponds to TRBD1 (6 bases). Germline V CDR1 and CDR2: SGHRS, YFSETQ. V lost 1 base and J lost 4, with 14 bases in between. This CDR3 is 15 amino acids long. This CDR3 reads CASSLRLRGGTEAFF. CDR3 DNA: TGCGCCAGCAGCTTGAGACTCAGGGGCGGCACTGAAGCTTTCTTT.

The rearrangement uses TRBV5-6 and TRBJ1-1, with D unresolved. Trimming pared 4 bases from V and 6 bases from J, leaving 16 bases between. Germline V gene data show CDR1 as SGHDT and CDR2 as YYEEEE. This CDR3 is built from 14 residues. In DNA form, the CDR3 reads TGTGCCAGCAGCACGGGAGACGGAACCCCTGAAGCTTTCTTT. Protein product: CASSTGDGTPEAFF.

This clone was detected only a few times. V and J are TRBV21-1 and TRBJ1-1. TRBV21-1 is a listed pseudogene. CDR3 size: 16 residues. In nucleotides, the CDR3 is TGTGCCAGCAGCGCGGTACTAGTTTTTATGAACACTGAAGCTTTCTTT. Its protein is CASSAVLVFMNTEAFF.

This clone was detected only a few times. The gene calls are TRBV6-2 or TRBV6-3 and TRBJ1-6, with TRBD1 as a possible D gene (5 bases). With 2 bases removed from V and 10 bases from J, the gap between germline ends came to 15 bases. Germline lookup yields CDR1 MNHEY and CDR2 SVGEGT. The CDR3 loop spans 15 amino acids. The CDR3 reads CASSYGGTGWSPLHF. CDR3 DNA: TGTGCCAGCAGTTACGGGGGGACGGGATGGTCACCCCTCCACTTT.

CDR3 sequence: CASSLPSIAEVKTQYF. CDR3 in DNA: TGTGCCAGCAGTTTACCCTCCATAGCGGAGGTTAAGACCCAGTACTTC. The chain carries TRBV28 and TRBJ2-5; D perhaps matches TRBD2 (6 bases). CDR1 MDHEN and CDR2 SYDVKM come from the germline V gene. The CDR3 length is 16 residues. V was clipped by 2 bases and J by 6 bases, with 19 bases between them.

The chain has TRBV2 and TRBJ1-5, with no clear D. Germline CDR1 and CDR2: SNHLY and FYNNEI. CDR3 length equals 13 residues. V lost 3 bases, J lost 3 bases, and 6 bases lay in between. Here the CDR3 DNA reads TGTGCCAGCAGTGATCTAATCAATCAGCCCCAGCATTTT. It yields the protein CASSDLINQPQHF.

This sequence joins TRBV28 and TRBJ1-2, with TRBD1 matching over 9 bases. Germline-derived CDR1 and CDR2 are MDHEN and SYDVKM. Unmatched junction bases numbered 8, after V lost 5 bases and J lost 7 bases. The CDR3 totals 14 residues. The CDR3 bases are TGTGCCAGCAGTCGACCGGACAGGGGTGGTGGCTACACCTTC. Protein: CASSRPDRGGGYTF.

The chain couples TRBV5-6 to TRBJ1-6; tentatively, D is TRBD1 (6 bases). Germline loops: CDR1 SGHDT, CDR2 YYEEEE. CDR3 length: 16 residues. V lost 0 bases and J lost 9, with 16 bases in between. The CDR3 DNA reads as TGTGCCAGCAGCTTGGGGTTGGGAGAGGGGGTTTCACCCCTCCACTTT. This translates into CASSLGLGEGVSPLHF.

This chain links TRBV18 with TRBJ1-6; possibly TRBD1 for D (5 bases). The CDR3 runs to 16 residues. With 4 bases removed from V and 0 bases from J, the gap between germline ends came to 10 bases. Germline V gives CDR1 KGHSH, CDR2 LQKENI. The CDR3 bases are TGTGCCAGCTCACGGGGCGTAAGCTCCTATAATTCACCCCTCCACTTT. Translating it yields CASSRGVSSYNSPLHF.

The V gene is TRBV6-1, the J gene TRBJ1-2; D perhaps matches TRBD1 (6 bases). This CDR3 has 13 residues. Trimming stripped 1 base from V and 8 bases from J, with 11 bases between. Germline loops: CDR1 MNHNS, CDR2 SASEGT. The CDR3 DNA follows: TGTGCCAGCAGTGAAGAGTCAGGGGACGGCTACACCTTC. Translated: CASSEESGDGYTF.

This rearrangement joins TRBV3-1 (or the pseudogene TRBV3-2) to TRBJ2-5; D possibly corresponds to TRBD2 (7 bases). The CDR3 totals 16 residues. V dropped 4 bases and J dropped 4 bases, with 19 bases sitting between them. Germline values: CDR1 LGHDT, CDR2 YNNKEL (reference sequence). Written as DNA, the CDR3 is TGTGCCAGCAGCCGCGGCGGGGGCCTACTGAGAGAGACCCAGTACTTC. Translation: CASSRGGGLLRETQYF.

V gene TRBV7-2 combines with J gene TRBJ1-5; a possible D gene is TRBD1 (5 bases). Trimming removed 3 bases at V and 5 bases at J, with 17 bases between. The CDR3 extends over 16 amino acids. From germline, CDR1 is SGHTA and CDR2 FQGNSA. CDR3 loop: CASSFLFREKDQPQHF. The CDR3 nucleotides are TGTGCCAGCAGCTTTCTCTTCAGGGAAAAGGATCAGCCCCAGCATTTT.

CDR3 DNA sequence: TGTGCCTGGAGGACCGGACAGACTAGCACAGATACGCAGTATTTT. This encodes CAWRTGQTSTDTQYF. V usage is TRBV30 and J usage is TRBJ2-3; tentatively, D is TRBD1 (6 bases). V was shortened by 3 bases and J by 0 bases, with 13 bases between the two germline ends. The CDR3 loop spans 15 amino acids. Germline-derived CDR1 and CDR2 are GTSNPN and SVGIG (reference sequence). Combining the CDR3 with reference TRBV30 and TRBJ2-3 gives the whole variable domain SQTIHQWPATLVQPVGSPLSLECTVEGTSNPNLYWYRQAAGRGLQLLFYSVGIGQISSEVPQNLSASRPQDRQFILSSKKLLLSDSGFYLCAWRTGQTSTDTQYFGPGTRLTVL.

The chain recombines TRBV2 with TRBJ1-6, with D perhaps matching TRBD1 (5 bases). The V end lost 6 bases, the J end lost 8 bases, and 14 bases lay between the germline ends. CDR3 size: 14 residues. Germline CDR1 is SNHLY and CDR2 is FYNNEI. For the CDR3, the DNA is TGTGCCAGCAGGGTCCAGGGAGGGGATTCACCCCTCCACTTT. Residues: CASRVQGGDSPLHF. Complete variable domain (other parts from reference TRBV2 and TRBJ1-6): EPEVTQTPSHQVTQMGQEVILRCVPISNHLYFYWYRQILGQKVEFLVSFYNNEISEKSEIFDDQFSVERPDGSNFTLKIRSTKLEDSAMYFCASRVQGGDSPLHFGNGTRLTVT.

CDR3 protein: CASSQRGFGTGTDTQYF. CDR3 nucleotide sequence: TGCGCCAGCAGCCAAAGGGGGTTCGGGACCGGCACAGATACGCAGTATTTT. The chain combines TRBV4-1 with TRBJ2-3; D possibly corresponds to TRBD1 (6 bases). CDR1 and CDR2 (germline): MGHRA, YSYEKL. The CDR3 consists of 17 residues. V was clipped by 2 bases and J by 1 base, with 16 bases between them.

In DNA form, the CDR3 reads TGTGCCAGCAGCAGTAGCGGGGGGGCCTACGAGCAGTACTTC. This translates into CASSSSGGAYEQYF. The chain uses TRBV7-2 and TRBJ2-7, with 11 bases identical to TRBD2. Germline CDR1 SGHTA, CDR2 FQGNSA. The ends lost 5 bases at V and 2 bases at J; junction bases unmatched: 2. The CDR3 totals 14 residues.

The chain employs TRBV6-5 and TRBJ2-2, with D possibly matching TRBD2 (6 bases). Per the germline V gene, CDR1 is MNHEY and CDR2 is SVGAGI. The CDR3 is made up of 13 amino acids. Trimming shortened V by 6 bases and J by 8 bases, and 13 bases separated the two germline ends. CDR3 sequence: CASRNQAGGELFF. The CDR3 DNA follows: TGTGCCAGCAGAAACCAGGCGGGGGGGGAGCTGTTTTTT.

The chain is built from TRBV5-8 and TRBJ1-5; D gene uncertain. CDR1 and CDR2 (germline): SGHTS, YDEGEE. Deletions cut 3 bases from V and 7 bases from J, with 14 bases between. The CDR3 sequence is 14 residues long. CDR3 in DNA: TGTGCCAGCAGCTCGTGGGCCCCAGGACAGCCCCAGCATTTT. This codes for CASSSWAPGQPQHF.

The rearrangement joins TRBV28 to TRBJ1-3, with no clear D. CDR3 length: 15 residues. V gave up 4 bases and J gave up 0 bases, with 10 bases separating them. Germline V gene sequence: CDR1 MDHEN, CDR2 SYDVKM. The CDR3 nucleotides are TGTGCCAGCAGTTCCTGGCGGCGCTCTGGAAACACCATATATTTT. Translated: CASSSWRRSGNTIYF. Full variable domain (rest looked up from reference TRBV28 and TRBJ1-3): DVKVTQSSRYLVKRTGEKVFLECVQDMDHENMFWYRQDPGLGLRLIYFSYDVKMKEKGDIPEGYSVSREKKERFSLILESASTNQTSMYLCASSSWRRSGNTIYFGEGSWLTVV.

This rearrangement joins TRBV15 to TRBJ1-3; D call uncertain. The CDR3 is 13 amino acids. CDR1 is LNHNV and CDR2 is YYDKDF in the germline V gene (reference sequence). Trimming cost V 8 bases and J 4 bases, with 12 bases left between them. CDR3 residues: CATSWTLGNTIYF. The DNA for the CDR3 is TGTGCCACCTCCTGGACTCTCGGAAACACCATATATTTT.

The CDR3: CASSPSGWYEQYF. CDR3 sequence (DNA): TGTGCCAGCAGCCCTAGTGGGTGGTACGAGCAGTACTTC. This rearrangement joins TRBV3-1 (or the pseudogene TRBV3-2) to TRBJ2-7; D not certain. Trimming removed 4 bases at V and 4 bases at J, with 11 bases between. Germline V gene lookup returns CDR1 LGHDT and CDR2 YNNKEL (reference sequence). CDR3 size: 13 residues.

V gene TRBV28 combines with J gene TRBJ1-1; D not resolved. The CDR3 runs 14 residues. V shed 2 bases and J shed 0 bases, with 7 bases lying between them. Per the germline V gene, CDR1 is MDHEN and CDR2 is SYDVKM. In DNA, the CDR3 is TGTGCCAGCAGTTTAGGGCGTGTGAACACTGAAGCTTTCTTT. This encodes CASSLGRVNTEAFF. Using reference TRBV28 and TRBJ1-1 for the parts outside the CDR3, the full variable domain is DVKVTQSSRYLVKRTGEKVFLECVQDMDHENMFWYRQDPGLGLRLIYFSYDVKMKEKGDIPEGYSVSREKKERFSLILESASTNQTSMYLCASSLGRVNTEAFFGQGTRLTVV.

This clone has at least ten counts. The genes are TRBV14 and TRBJ2-1; 7 bases match TRBD2. The CDR3 is made up of 17 amino acids. CDR1 and CDR2 (germline): SGHDN, FVKESK. V gave up 3 bases and J gave up 5 bases; unmatched junction bases: 13. CDR3 bases: TGTGCCAGCAGCCAGGGATTGGGCGGGGGATCGCACAATGAGCAGTTCTTC. Encoded protein: CASSQGLGGGSHNEQFF.

The V call is TRBV3-1 (or the pseudogene TRBV3-2), the J call TRBJ2-7; TRBD2 aligns across 7 bases. CDR1 is LGHDT and CDR2 is YNNKEL in the germline V gene (reference sequence). With V trimmed by 4 bases and J by 2 bases, 5 bases remained unmatched. The CDR3 is 14 residues long. The CDR3, as DNA: TGTGCCAGCAGCCGAGGAAGCGGGGCCTACGAGCAGTACTTC. As protein: CASSRGSGAYEQYF.

The rearrangement links TRBV27 to TRBJ2-1; D is perhaps TRBD1 (6 bases). Germline values: CDR1 MNHEY, CDR2 SMNVEV (reference sequence). The V and J ends lost 8 bases and 6 bases respectively, with 20 bases between them. The CDR3 consists of 15 residues. CDR3: CASLRTGSEFNEQFF. The DNA for the CDR3 is TGTGCCAGCCTTAGAACAGGGAGCGAATTCAATGAGCAGTTCTTC.

This chain joins TRBV2 and TRBJ1-1; D gene uncertain. The CDR3 spans 14 residues. Germline V gene data show CDR1 as SNHLY and CDR2 as FYNNEI. V was pared by 4 bases and J by 4 bases, with 13 bases between. The DNA of the CDR3 is TGTGCCAGCAGTGGTCTCTCAGGAGGCACTGAAGCTTTCTTT. This gives the protein CASSGLSGGTEAFF.